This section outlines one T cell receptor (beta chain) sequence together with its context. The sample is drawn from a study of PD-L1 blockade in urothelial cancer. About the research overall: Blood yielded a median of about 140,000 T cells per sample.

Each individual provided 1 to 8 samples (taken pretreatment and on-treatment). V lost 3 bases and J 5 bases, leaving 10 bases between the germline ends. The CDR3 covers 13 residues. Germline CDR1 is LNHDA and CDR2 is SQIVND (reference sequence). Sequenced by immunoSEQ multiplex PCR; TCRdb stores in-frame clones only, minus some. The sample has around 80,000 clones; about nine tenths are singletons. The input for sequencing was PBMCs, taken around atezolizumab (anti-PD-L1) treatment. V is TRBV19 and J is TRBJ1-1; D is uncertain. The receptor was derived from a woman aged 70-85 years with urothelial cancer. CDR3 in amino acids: CASSIQIRTEAFF. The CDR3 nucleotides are TGTGCCAGTAGTATCCAAATCAGGACTGAAGCTTTCTTT.